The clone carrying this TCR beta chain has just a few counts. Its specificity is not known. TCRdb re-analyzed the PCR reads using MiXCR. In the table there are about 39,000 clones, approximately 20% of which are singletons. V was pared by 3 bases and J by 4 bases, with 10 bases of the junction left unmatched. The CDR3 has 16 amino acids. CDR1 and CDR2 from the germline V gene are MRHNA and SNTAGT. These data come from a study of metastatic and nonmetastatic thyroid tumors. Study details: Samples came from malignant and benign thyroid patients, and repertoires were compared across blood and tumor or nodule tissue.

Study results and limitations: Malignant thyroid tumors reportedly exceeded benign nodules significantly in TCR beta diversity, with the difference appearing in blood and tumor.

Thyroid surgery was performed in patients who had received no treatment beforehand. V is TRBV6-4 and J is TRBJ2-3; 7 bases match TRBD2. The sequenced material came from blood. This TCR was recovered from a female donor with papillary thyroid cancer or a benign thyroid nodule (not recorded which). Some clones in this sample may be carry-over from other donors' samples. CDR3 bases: TGTGCCAGCAGTGAGGTGGGACTATCGAAGCCAGATACGCAGTATTTT. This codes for CASSEVGLSKPDTQYF.